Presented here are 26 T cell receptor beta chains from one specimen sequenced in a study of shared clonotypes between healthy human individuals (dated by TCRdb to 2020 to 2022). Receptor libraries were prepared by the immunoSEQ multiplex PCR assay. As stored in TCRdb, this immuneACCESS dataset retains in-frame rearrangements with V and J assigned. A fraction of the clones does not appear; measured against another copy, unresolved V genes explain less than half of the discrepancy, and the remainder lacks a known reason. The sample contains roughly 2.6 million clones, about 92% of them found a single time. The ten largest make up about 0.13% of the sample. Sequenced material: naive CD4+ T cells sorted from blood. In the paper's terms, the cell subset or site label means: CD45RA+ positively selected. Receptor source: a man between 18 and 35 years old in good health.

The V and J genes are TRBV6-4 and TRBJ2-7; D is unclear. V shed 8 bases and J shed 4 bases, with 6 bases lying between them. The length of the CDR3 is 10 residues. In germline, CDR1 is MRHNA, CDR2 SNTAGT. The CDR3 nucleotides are TGTGCCAGCGGCCTTTACGAGCAGTACTTC. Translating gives CASGLYEQYF.

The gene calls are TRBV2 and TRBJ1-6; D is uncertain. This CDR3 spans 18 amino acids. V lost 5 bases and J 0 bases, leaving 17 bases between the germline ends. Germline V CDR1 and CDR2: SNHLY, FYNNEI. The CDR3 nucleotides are TGTGCCAGCAGTCCCCTCCCAGACGTTAGCTCCTATAATTCACCCCTCCACTTT. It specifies CASSPLPDVSSYNSPLHF.

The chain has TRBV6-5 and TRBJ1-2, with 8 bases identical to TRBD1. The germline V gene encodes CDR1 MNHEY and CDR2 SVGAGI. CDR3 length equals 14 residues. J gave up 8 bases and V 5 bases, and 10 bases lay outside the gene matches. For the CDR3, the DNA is TGTGCCAGCAGTCTACCGGGACAGGTGGGGGGCTACACCTTC. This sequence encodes CASSLPGQVGGYTF.

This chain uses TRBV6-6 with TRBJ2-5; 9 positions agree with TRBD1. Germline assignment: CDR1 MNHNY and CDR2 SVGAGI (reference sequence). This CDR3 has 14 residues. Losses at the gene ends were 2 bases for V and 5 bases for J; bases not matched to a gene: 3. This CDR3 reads CASSYPGTGETQYF. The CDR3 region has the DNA TGTGCCAGCAGTTACCCAGGGACAGGGGAGACCCAGTACTTC.

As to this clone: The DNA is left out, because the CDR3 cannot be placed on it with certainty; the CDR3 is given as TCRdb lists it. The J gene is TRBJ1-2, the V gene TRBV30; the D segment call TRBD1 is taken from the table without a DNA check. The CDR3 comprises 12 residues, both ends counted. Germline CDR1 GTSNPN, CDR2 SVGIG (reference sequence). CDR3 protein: CAWSVGRGSHTF.

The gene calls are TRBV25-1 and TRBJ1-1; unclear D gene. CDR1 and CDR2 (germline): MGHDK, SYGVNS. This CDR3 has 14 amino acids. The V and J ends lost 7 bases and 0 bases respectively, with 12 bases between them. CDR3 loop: CASTRGQLNTEAFF. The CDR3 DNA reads TGTGCCAGCACAAGAGGCCAGTTGAACACTGAAGCTTTCTTT.

Written as DNA, the CDR3 is TGTGCCAGCAGCCTCGGGACTAGCGTTCCTGAGCAGTTCTTC. The encoded protein is CASSLGTSVPEQFF. The chain combines TRBV11-2 with TRBJ2-1; 10 bases map to TRBD2. This CDR3 spans 14 amino acids. With V trimmed by 5 bases and J by 9 bases, 7 bases remained unmatched. CDR1 is SGHAT, CDR2 FQNNGV, per germline.

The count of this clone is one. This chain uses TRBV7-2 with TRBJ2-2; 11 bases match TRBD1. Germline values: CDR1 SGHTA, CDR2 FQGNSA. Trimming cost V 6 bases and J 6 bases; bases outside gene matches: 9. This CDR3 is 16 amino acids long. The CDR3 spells CASRTDRGREAGELFF. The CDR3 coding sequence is TGTGCCAGCAGAACGGACAGGGGGCGGGAGGCCGGGGAGCTGTTTTTT.

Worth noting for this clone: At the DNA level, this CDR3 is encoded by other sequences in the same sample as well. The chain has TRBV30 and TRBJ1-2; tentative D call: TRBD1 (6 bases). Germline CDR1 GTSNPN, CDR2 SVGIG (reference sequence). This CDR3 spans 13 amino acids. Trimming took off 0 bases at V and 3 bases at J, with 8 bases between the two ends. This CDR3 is CAWSVGGYYGYTF. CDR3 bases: TGTGCCTGGAGTGTAGGGGGATACTATGGCTACACCTTC. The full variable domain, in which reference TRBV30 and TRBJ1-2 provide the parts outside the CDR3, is SQTIHQWPATLVQPVGSPLSLECTVEGTSNPNLYWYRQAAGRGLQLLFYSVGIGQISSEVPQNLSASRPQDRQFILSSKKLLLSDSGFYLCAWSVGGYYGYTFGSGTRLTVV.

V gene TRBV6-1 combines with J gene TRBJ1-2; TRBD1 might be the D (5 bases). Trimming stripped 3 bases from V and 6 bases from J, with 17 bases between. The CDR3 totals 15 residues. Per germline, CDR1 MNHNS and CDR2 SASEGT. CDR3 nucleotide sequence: TGTGCCAGCAGTGATGCAGGGTGGTCAAGCCATGGCTACACCTTC. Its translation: CASSDAGWSSHGYTF.

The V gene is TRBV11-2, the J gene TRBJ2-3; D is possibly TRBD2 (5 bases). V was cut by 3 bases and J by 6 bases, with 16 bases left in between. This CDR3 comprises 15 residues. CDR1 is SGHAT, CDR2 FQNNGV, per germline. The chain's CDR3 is CASSLAGKVADTQYF. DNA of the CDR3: TGTGCCAGCAGCTTGGCCGGGAAAGTGGCGGATACGCAGTATTTT. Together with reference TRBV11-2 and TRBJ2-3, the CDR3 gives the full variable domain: EAGVAQSPRYKIIEKRQSVAFWCNPISGHATLYWYQQILGQGPKLLIQFQNNGVVDDSQLPKDRFSAERLKGVDSTLKIQPAKLEDSAVYLCASSLAGKVADTQYFGPGTRLTVL.

The chain's CDR3 is CASKDSRQGADRGNTIYF. The CDR3 nucleotides read TGTGCCAGTAAGGATTCCCGACAGGGGGCCGATCGAGGAAACACCATATATTTT. The V and J genes are TRBV19 and TRBJ1-3; 10 nucleotides align to TRBD1. Looked up from germline, CDR1 is LNHDA and CDR2 is SQIVND (reference sequence). The CDR3 contains 18 residues. V trimming: 7 bases; J trimming: 4 bases; junction bases outside the gene matches: 16.

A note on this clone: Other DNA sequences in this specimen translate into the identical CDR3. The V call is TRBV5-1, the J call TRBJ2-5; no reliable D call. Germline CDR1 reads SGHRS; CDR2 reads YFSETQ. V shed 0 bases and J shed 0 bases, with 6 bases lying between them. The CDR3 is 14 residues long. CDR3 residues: CASSLATHQETQYF. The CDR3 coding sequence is TGCGCCAGCAGCTTGGCCACCCACCAAGAGACCCAGTACTTC.

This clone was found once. The CDR3 nucleotides read TGTGCCAGCAACGAACGGAAGGGGCCTGAAGGCTACACCTTC. Translated, it gives CASNERKGPEGYTF. The chain has TRBV6-1 and TRBJ1-2, with TRBD1 as a possible D gene (5 bases). Germline V gives CDR1 MNHNS, CDR2 SASEGT. Trimming stripped 7 bases from V and 8 bases from J, with 20 bases between. The CDR3 length is 14 residues.

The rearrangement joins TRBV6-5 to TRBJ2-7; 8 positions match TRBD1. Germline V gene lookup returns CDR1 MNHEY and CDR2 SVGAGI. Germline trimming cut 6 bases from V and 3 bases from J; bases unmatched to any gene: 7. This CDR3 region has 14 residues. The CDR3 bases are TGTGCCAGCAGCCTTCGACAGGGGCGCTACGAGCAGTACTTC. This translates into CASSLRQGRYEQYF.

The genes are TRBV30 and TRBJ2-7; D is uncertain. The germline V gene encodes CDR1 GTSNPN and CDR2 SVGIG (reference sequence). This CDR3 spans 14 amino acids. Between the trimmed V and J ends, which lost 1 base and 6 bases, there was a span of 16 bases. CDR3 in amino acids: CAWSGGHRVGEQYF. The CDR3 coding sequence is TGTGCCTGGAGTGGGGGTCACCGGGTAGGCGAGCAGTACTTC. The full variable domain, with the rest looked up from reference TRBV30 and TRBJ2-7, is SQTIHQWPATLVQPVGSPLSLECTVEGTSNPNLYWYRQAAGRGLQLLFYSVGIGQISSEVPQNLSASRPQDRQFILSSKKLLLSDSGFYLCAWSGGHRVGEQYFGPGTRLTVT.

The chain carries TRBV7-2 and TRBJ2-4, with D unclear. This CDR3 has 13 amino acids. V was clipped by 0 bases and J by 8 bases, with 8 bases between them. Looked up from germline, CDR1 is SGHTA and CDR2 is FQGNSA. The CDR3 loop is CASSLASVDIQYF. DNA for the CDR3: TGTGCCAGCAGCTTAGCCTCGGTCGACATTCAGTACTTC.

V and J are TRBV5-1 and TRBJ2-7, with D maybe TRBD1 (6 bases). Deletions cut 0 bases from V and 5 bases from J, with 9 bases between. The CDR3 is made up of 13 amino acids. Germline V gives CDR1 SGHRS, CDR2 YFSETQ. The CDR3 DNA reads TGCGCCAGCAGCTTGGCTGGGACAAACGAGCAGTACTTC. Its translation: CASSLAGTNEQYF.

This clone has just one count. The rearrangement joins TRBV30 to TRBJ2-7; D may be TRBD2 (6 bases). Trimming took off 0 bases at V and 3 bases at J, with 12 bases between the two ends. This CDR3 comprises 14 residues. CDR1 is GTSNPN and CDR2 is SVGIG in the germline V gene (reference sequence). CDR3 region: CAWSVGGDVYEQYF. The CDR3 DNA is TGTGCCTGGAGTGTAGGCGGGGACGTCTACGAGCAGTACTTC.

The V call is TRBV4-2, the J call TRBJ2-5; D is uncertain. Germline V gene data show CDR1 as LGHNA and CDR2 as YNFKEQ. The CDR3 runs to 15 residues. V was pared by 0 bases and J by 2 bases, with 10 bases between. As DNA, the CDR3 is TGTGCCAGCAGCCAAGATCGAGTGGTGCAAGAGACCCAGTACTTC. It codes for CASSQDRVVQETQYF.

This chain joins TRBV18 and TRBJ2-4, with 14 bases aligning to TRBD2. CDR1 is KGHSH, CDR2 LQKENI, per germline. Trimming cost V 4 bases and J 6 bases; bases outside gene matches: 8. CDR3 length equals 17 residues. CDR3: CASSLRLAGGPGNIQYF. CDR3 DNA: TGTGCCAGCTCACTGAGACTAGCGGGAGGGCCCGGAAACATTCAGTACTTC.

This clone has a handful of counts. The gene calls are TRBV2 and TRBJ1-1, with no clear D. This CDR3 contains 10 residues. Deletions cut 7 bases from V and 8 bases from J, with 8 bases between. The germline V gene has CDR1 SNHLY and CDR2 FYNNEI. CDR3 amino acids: CASTLDEAFF. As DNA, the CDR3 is TGTGCCAGCACGCTGGACGAAGCTTTCTTT.

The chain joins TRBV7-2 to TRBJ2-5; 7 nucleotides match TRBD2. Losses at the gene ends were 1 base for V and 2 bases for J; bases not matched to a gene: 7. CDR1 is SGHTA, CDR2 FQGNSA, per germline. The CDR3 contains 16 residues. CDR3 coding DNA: TGTGCCAGCAGCTTAGTACAGTTAGCGGGTCAAGAGACCCAGTACTTC. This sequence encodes CASSLVQLAGQETQYF.

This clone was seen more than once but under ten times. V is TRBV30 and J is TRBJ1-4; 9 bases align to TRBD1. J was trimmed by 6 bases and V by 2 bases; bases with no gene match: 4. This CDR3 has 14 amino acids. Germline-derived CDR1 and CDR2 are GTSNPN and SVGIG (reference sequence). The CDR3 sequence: CAWSRWDRDEKLFF. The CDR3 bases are TGTGCCTGGAGTCGTTGGGACAGGGATGAAAAACTGTTTTTT.

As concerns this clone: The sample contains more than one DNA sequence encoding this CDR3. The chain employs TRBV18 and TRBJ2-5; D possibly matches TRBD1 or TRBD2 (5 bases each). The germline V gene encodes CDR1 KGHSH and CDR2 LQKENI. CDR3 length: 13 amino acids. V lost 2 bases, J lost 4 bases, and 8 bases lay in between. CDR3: CASSPSGTETQYF. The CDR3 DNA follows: TGTGCCAGCTCACCATCCGGGACAGAGACCCAGTACTTC.

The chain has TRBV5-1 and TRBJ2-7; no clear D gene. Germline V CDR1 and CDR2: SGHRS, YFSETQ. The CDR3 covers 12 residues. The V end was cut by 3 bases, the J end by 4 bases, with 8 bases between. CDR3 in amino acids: CASSSTRYEQYF. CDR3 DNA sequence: TGCGCCAGCAGCTCAACGAGGTACGAGCAGTACTTC.